The 19 T cell receptor beta chains below were found in one sample sequenced in a study of blood T cell repertoires in COVID-19. Generated by immunoSEQ multiplex PCR, the TCRdb table keeps only in-frame clones and is missing some. The table lists roughly 200,000 clones, approximately 88% of them singletons. Sequencing was performed on peripheral blood. Receptors originate from a middle-aged woman with COVID-19, enrolled during active disease.

V is TRBV7-2 and J is TRBJ1-1; 9 bases map to TRBD1. The CDR3 runs to 15 residues. V was pared by 4 bases and J by 1 base, with 4 bases of the junction left unmatched. CDR1 and CDR2 (germline): SGHTA, FQGNSA. The CDR3 region is CASSSPQGANTEAFF. As DNA, the CDR3 is TGTGCCAGCAGCTCACCACAGGGGGCGAACACTGAAGCTTTCTTT. Together with reference TRBV7-2 and TRBJ1-1, the CDR3 gives the full variable domain: GAGVSQSPSNKVTEKGKDVELRCDPISGHTALYWYRQSLGQGLEFLIYFQGNSAPDKSGLPSDRFSAERTGGSVSTLTIQRTQQEDSAVYLCASSSPQGANTEAFFGQGTRLTVV.

This chain links TRBV24-1 with TRBJ1-2, with TRBD1 matching over 7 bases. Germline CDR1 reads KGHDR; CDR2 reads SFDVKD. The CDR3 is 13 residues long. The J segment lost 8 bases and the V segment lost 2 bases, leaving 4 bases of the junction unmatched. CDR3 loop: CATSDYRGGGYTF. CDR3 DNA: TGTGCCACCAGTGATTATAGAGGGGGCGGCTACACCTTC.

In this sample, this clone turned up a few times. CDR3 loop: CALGQGGNTEAFF. CDR3 DNA: TGTGCCCTTGGGCAGGGGGGAAACACTGAAGCTTTCTTT. The chain uses TRBV27 and TRBJ1-1, with 7 bases aligning to TRBD1. J gave up 2 bases and V 11 bases, and 8 bases lay outside the gene matches. The CDR3 covers 13 residues. From germline, CDR1 is MNHEY and CDR2 SMNVEV (reference sequence).

The chain uses TRBV28 and TRBJ1-1; D is undetermined. The V end was cut by 5 bases, the J end by 4 bases, with 8 bases between. The germline V gene encodes CDR1 MDHEN and CDR2 SYDVKM. This CDR3 is built from 12 residues. DNA of the CDR3: TGTGCCAGCAGTGCCGCGGGCACTGAAGCTTTCTTT. The encoded protein is CASSAAGTEAFF.

This rearrangement joins TRBV7-9 to TRBJ2-4, with D tentatively TRBD2 (6 bases). Per germline, CDR1 SEHNR and CDR2 FQNEAQ (reference sequence). The ends were cut back, 4 bases at V and 6 bases at J, with 10 bases in the middle. The CDR3 length is 13 residues. CDR3 sequence reads: CASSWDLANIQYF. For the CDR3, the DNA is TGTGCCAGCAGCTGGGACTTAGCAAACATTCAGTACTTC.

The chain uses TRBV11-2 and TRBJ1-6; D unresolved. This CDR3 region has 12 residues. V lost 3 bases and J 7 bases, leaving 4 bases between the germline ends. Germline loops: CDR1 SGHAT, CDR2 FQNNGV. CDR3 nucleotides: TGTGCCAGCAGCTTTCTGAATTCACCCCTCCACTTT. This codes for CASSFLNSPLHF. Filled out from reference TRBV11-2 and TRBJ1-6, the complete variable domain reads EAGVAQSPRYKIIEKRQSVAFWCNPISGHATLYWYQQILGQGPKLLIQFQNNGVVDDSQLPKDRFSAERLKGVDSTLKIQPAKLEDSAVYLCASSFLNSPLHFGNGTRLTVT.

The CDR3 spells CASSRGVTEAFF. For the CDR3, the DNA is TGTGCCAGCAGCCGGGGAGTCACTGAAGCTTTCTTT. V and J are TRBV3-1 (or the pseudogene TRBV3-2) and TRBJ1-1; no clear D. Germline V gene data show CDR1 as LGHDT and CDR2 as YNNKEL (reference sequence). The length of the CDR3 is 12 residues. Trimming took 4 bases from V and 4 from J, leaving 7 bases between them.

The chain links TRBV9 to TRBJ1-6; D is unclear. The CDR3 has 14 residues. Germline CDR1 reads SGDLS; CDR2 reads YYNGEE. V was cut by 2 bases and J by 6 bases, with 9 bases left in between. For the CDR3, the DNA is TGTGCCAGCAGCGTGAGTAGCAGTAATTCACCCCTCCACTTT. This translates into CASSVSSSNSPLHF. Variable domain in full (rest from reference TRBV9 and TRBJ1-6): DSGVTQTPKHLITATGQRVTLRCSPRSGDLSVYWYQQSLDQGLQFLIQYYNGEERAKGNILERFSAQQFPDLHSELNLSSLELGDSALYFCASSVSSSNSPLHFGNGTRLTVT.

The rearrangement joins TRBV12-5 to TRBJ1-1; D is unresolved. CDR1 and CDR2 (germline): LGHNT, FRNRAP. CDR3 length equals 16 residues. The V gene lost 0 bases and the J gene lost 1 base, with 12 bases spanning the gap. The CDR3 nucleotides are TGTGCTAGTGGTTTGGTACAAATAAGTGGGAACACTGAAGCTTTCTTT. Its translation is CASGLVQISGNTEAFF.

The V gene is TRBV24-1, the J gene TRBJ2-7; 8 bases line up with TRBD1. The CDR3 is 12 residues long. The V gene's germline CDR1 is KGHDR and CDR2 SFDVKD. Unmatched junction bases numbered 7, after V lost 9 bases and J lost 7 bases. The DNA of the CDR3 is TGTGCCACCCAGGACAGGGCGGGGGAGCAGTACTTC. It translates to CATQDRAGEQYF.

The rearrangement joins TRBV19 to TRBJ2-3; D not resolved. The V end lost 6 bases, the J end lost 6 bases, and 13 bases lay between the germline ends. The CDR3 covers 13 residues. The germline V gene has CDR1 LNHDA and CDR2 SQIVND (reference sequence). Here the CDR3 reads CASRRLLTDTQYF. The CDR3 DNA sequence: TGTGCCAGTAGGCGTCTTCTAACGGATACGCAGTATTTT.

This rearrangement joins TRBV3-1 (or the pseudogene TRBV3-2) to TRBJ2-3; the match to TRBD2 covers 13 bases. The junction had 9 bases not matched to a gene; V was cut back by 5 bases and J by 1 base. Germline CDR1 is LGHDT and CDR2 is YNNKEL (reference sequence). The CDR3 loop spans 18 amino acids. In DNA form, the CDR3 reads TGTGCCAGCAGCAAGAGCCGAACTAGCGGGGGGGGCACAGATACGCAGTATTTT. This sequence encodes CASSKSRTSGGGTDTQYF.

This chain links TRBV3-1 (or the pseudogene TRBV3-2) with TRBJ2-5; 12 bases line up with TRBD2. Germline V gene sequence: CDR1 LGHDT, CDR2 YNNKEL (reference sequence). The length of the CDR3 is 15 residues. The J segment lost 5 bases and the V segment lost 4 bases, leaving 5 bases of the junction unmatched. Here the CDR3 reads CASSLSGTSGETQYF. The CDR3 bases are TGTGCCAGCAGCCTATCCGGGACTAGCGGGGAGACCCAGTACTTC.

The CDR3 coding sequence is TGTGCCAGTAGTACACCGACAGGGTTGAACACCGGGGAGCTGTTTTTT. Translation gives CASSTPTGLNTGELFF. This chain connects TRBV19 to TRBJ2-2; 7 positions agree with TRBD1. Germline V gene data show CDR1 as LNHDA and CDR2 as SQIVND (reference sequence). The CDR3 length is 16 residues. V lost 4 bases, J lost 1 base, and 6 bases stayed unmatched.

This clone was seen a handful of times. The chain employs TRBV27 and TRBJ1-5; D remains ambiguous. In germline, CDR1 is MNHEY, CDR2 SMNVEV (reference sequence). Trimming took off 6 bases at V and 3 bases at J, with 12 bases between the two ends. The CDR3 length is 14 residues. As DNA, the CDR3 is TGTGCCAGCAGGCCAAACTTAGACAATCAGCCCCAGCATTTT. Residues: CASRPNLDNQPQHF.

The chain couples TRBV19 to TRBJ2-3; no reliable D call. The germline V gene has CDR1 LNHDA and CDR2 SQIVND (reference sequence). The CDR3 length is 12 residues. The ends were cut back, 4 bases at V and 6 bases at J, with 8 bases in the middle. The CDR3 coding sequence is TGTGCCAGTAGTACACAGTGGGATACGCAGTATTTT. Its protein product is CASSTQWDTQYF. Filled out from reference TRBV19 and TRBJ2-3, the complete variable domain reads DGGITQSPKYLFRKEGQNVTLSCEQNLNHDAMYWYRQDPGQGLRLIYYSQIVNDFQKGDIAEGYSVSREKKESFPLTVTSAQKNPTAFYLCASSTQWDTQYFGPGTRLTVL.

The rearrangement joins TRBV9 to TRBJ2-1, with 11 bases lining up with TRBD2. Per the germline V gene, CDR1 is SGDLS and CDR2 is YYNGEE. The CDR3 length is 15 residues. J lost 7 bases, V lost 1 base, and 4 bases had no gene match. DNA for the CDR3: TGTGCCAGCAGCGTAAGCGGGACTAGCGGAAATGAGCAGTTCTTC. Translating it yields CASSVSGTSGNEQFF.

This sequence joins TRBV28 and TRBJ2-3; 11 nucleotides line up with TRBD2. The CDR3 sequence is 16 residues long. J lost 4 bases, V lost 5 bases, and 8 bases had no gene match. From germline, CDR1 is MDHEN and CDR2 SYDVKM. The CDR3 region is CASSPRTSGYADTQYF. In nucleotides, the CDR3 is TGTGCCAGCAGTCCCCGGACTAGCGGGTACGCAGATACGCAGTATTTT.

The V gene is TRBV13, the J gene TRBJ2-2, with TRBD2 as a possible D gene (6 bases). This CDR3 comprises 15 residues. In germline, CDR1 is PRHDT, CDR2 FYEKMQ (reference sequence). The V end lost 2 bases, the J end lost 4 bases, and 11 bases lay between the germline ends. CDR3 DNA: TGTGCCAGCAGCTTACCGCGGGGCCCCACCGGGGAGCTGTTTTTT. Translated, it gives CASSLPRGPTGELFF.